This T cell receptor (beta chain) was captured by sequencing in a study of cytomegalovirus exposure and HLA in healthy donors. PCR was performed using 60 Vbeta and 13 Jbeta primers. Using immunoSEQ multiplex PCR, the repertoire was profiled, and TCRdb retains in-frame clones only, with some absent. There are under 150,000 clones in the sample; roughly four fifths occur only once, and about 1.8% lies in the top ten. Study results and limitations: Later analysis identified about 18,000 TCR beta sequences associated with HLA alleles, using a false discovery rate threshold of 0.05. Clonal expansion was found to be greater in HLA-associated TCR beta chains than in equally common others in a later analysis.

The germline CDR1 and CDR2 sequences are KGHSH and LQKENI. This CDR3 is 15 amino acids long. Trimming pared 2 bases from V and 6 bases from J, leaving 16 bases between. As for this clone: What it recognizes is unknown.

The clonotype was recovered from a man between 18 and 35 years old in good health and CMV-seronegative. The rearrangement links TRBV18 to TRBJ1-2; the D gene is possibly TRBD1 (6 bases). The material sequenced was PBMCs. CDR3 nucleotide sequence: TGTGCCAGCTCACCATATGTCTACAGGGAAGATGGCTACACCTTC. Its translation is CASSPYVYREDGYTF. Full variable domain (remainder filled in from reference TRBV18 and TRBJ1-2): NAGVMQNPRHLVRRRGQEARLRCSPMKGHSHVYWYRQLPEEGLKFMVYLQKENIIDESGMPKERFSAEFPKEGPSILRIQQVVRGDSAAYFCASSPYVYREDGYTFGSGTRLTVV.